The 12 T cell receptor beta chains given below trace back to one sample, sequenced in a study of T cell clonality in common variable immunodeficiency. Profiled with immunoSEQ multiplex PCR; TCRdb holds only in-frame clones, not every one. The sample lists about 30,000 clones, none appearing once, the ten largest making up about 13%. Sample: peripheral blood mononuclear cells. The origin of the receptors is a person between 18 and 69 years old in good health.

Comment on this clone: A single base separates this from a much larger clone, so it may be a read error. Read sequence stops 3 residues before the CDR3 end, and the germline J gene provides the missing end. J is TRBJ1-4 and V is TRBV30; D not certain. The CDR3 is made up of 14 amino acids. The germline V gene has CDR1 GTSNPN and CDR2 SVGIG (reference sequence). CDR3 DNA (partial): TGTGCCTGGACCGCGTCGGGGAATAATTCACCA. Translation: CAWTASGNNSP. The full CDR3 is CAWTASGNNSPLFF.

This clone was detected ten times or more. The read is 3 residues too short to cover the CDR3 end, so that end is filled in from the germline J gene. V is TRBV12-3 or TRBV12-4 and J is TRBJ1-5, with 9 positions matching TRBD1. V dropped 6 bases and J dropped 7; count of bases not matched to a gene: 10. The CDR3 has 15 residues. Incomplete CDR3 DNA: TGTGCCAGCAGCCCCGGGACAGGGTTTATGCAGCCC. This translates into CASSPGTGFMQP. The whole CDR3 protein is CASSPGTGFMQPQHF.

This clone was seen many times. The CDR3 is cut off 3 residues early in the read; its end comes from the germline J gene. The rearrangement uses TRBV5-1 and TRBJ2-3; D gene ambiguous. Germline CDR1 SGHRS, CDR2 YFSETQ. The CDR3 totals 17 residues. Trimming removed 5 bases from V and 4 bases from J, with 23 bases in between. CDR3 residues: CASRNDPAKARSDTQYF. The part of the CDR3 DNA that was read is TGCGCCAGCAGAAACGATCCGGCCAAAGCGAGGTCAGATACG.

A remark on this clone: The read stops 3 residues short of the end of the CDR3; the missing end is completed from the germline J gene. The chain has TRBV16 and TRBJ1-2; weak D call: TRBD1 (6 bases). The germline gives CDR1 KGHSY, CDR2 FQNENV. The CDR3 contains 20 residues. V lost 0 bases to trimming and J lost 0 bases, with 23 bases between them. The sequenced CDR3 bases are TGTGCCAGCAGCCAATCCGGGACACCCTATACTAACTCAGCTAACTATGGC. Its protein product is CASSQSGTPYTNSANYG. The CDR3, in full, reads CASSQSGTPYTNSANYGYTF.

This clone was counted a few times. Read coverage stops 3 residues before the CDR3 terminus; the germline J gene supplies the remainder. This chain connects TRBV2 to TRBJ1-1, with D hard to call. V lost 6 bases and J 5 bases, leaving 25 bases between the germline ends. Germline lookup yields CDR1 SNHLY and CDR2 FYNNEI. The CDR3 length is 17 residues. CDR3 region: CASRAATSSVFGTEAFF. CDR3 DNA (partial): TGTGCCAGCAGAGCGGCGACCTCTTCGGTATTTGGGACTGAA.

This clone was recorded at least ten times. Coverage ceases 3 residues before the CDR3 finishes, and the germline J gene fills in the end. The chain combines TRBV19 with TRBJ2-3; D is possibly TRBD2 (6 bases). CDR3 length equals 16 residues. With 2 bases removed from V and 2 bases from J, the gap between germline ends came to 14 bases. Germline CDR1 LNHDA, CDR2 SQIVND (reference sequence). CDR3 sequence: CASSISGGVNTDTQYF. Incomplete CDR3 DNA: TGTGCCAGTAGTATATCAGGCGGGGTGAACACAGATACG.

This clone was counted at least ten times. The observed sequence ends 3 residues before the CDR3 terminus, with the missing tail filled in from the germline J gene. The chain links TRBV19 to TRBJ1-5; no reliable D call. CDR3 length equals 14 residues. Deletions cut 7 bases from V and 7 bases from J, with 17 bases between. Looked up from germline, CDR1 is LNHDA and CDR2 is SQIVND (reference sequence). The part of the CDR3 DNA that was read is TGTGCCAGTATTTTAATGGCCAGCAGGCAGCCC. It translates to CASILMASRQP. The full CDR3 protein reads CASILMASRQPQHF.

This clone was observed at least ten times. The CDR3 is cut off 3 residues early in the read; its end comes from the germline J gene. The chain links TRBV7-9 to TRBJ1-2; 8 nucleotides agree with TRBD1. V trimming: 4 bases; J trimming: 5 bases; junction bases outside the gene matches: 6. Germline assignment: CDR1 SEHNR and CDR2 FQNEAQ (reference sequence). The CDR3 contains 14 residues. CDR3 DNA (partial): TGTGCCAGCAGCTCGACCGGGACAGGATATGGC. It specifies CASSSTGTGYG. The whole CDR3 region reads CASSSTGTGYGYTF.

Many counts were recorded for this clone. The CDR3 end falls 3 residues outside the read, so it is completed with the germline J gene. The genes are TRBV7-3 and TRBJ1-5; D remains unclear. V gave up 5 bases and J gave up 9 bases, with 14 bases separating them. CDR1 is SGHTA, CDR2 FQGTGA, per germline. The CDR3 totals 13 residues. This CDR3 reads CASSLTEARPQHF. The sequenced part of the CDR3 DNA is TGTGCCAGCAGCCTGACTGAAGCCAGGCCC.

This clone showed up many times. The CDR3 sequence: CSADTSGNTYEQYF. The part of the CDR3 DNA that was read is TGCAGTGCTGACACAAGCGGGAATACCTACGAG. The chain is built from TRBV20-1 and TRBJ2-7, with TRBD2 identical over 7 bases. The CDR3 extends 3 residues past the end of the read, so its final part is completed from the germline J gene. The CDR3 totals 14 residues. Germline CDR1 DFQATT, CDR2 SNEGSKA (reference sequence). The V segment lost 5 bases and the J segment 2 bases; nucleotides outside the gene matches: 9.

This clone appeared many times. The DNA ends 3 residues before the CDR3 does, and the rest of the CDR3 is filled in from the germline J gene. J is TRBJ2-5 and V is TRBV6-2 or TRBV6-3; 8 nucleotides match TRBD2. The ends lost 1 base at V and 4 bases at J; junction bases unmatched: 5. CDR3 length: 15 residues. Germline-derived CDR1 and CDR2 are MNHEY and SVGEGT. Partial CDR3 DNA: TGTGCCAGCAGTTACTGGGCGGGGGGCTCAGAGACC. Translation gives CASSYWAGGSET. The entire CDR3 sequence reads CASSYWAGGSETQYF.

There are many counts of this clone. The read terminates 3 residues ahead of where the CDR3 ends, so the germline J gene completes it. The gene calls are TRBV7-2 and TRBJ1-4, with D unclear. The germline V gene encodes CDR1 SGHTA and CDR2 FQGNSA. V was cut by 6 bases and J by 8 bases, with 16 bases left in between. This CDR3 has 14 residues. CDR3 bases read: TGTGCCAGCAGGCGCTTGGCGGGTTTGGAAAAA. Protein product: CASRRLAGLEK. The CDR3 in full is CASRRLAGLEKLFF.